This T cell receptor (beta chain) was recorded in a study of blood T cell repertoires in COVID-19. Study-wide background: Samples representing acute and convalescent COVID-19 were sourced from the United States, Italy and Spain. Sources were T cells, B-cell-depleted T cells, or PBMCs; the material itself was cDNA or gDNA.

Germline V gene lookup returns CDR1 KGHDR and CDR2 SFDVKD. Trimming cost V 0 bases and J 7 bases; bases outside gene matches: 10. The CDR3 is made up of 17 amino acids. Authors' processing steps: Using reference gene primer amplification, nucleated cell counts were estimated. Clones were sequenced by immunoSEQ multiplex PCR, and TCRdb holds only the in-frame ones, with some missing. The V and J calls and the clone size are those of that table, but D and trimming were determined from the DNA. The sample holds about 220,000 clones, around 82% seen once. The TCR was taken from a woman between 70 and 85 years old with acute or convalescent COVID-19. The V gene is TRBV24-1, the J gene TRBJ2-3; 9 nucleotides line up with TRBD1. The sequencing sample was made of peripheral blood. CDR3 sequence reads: CATSDLQGTGIGNTQYF. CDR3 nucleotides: TGTGCCACCAGTGATTTGCAAGGGACAGGGATAGGAAATACGCAGTATTTT.